A selection of T cell receptor beta chains follows, all from one sample in a study of CXCR3-negative and CXCR3-positive naive CD8 T cells. TCRdb re-called the 5' RACE reads and shows each CDR3 protein once, DNA omitted. The table lists tens of thousands of distinct CDR3 sequences. Material for sequencing was naive CXCR3- CD8+ T cells from blood. The receptors derive from a human donor in good health. Some clones in this sample may be carry-over from other donors' samples. Both conserved end residues are part of each CDR3. Each record gives: J gene, V gene, CDR3 length, CDR3 protein.

>TRBJ2-7|TRBV6-1|11
CASIGIYEQYF
>TRBJ2-1|TRBV2|16
CASSERGLGTYNEQFF
>TRBJ2-2|TRBV14|15
CASSQDLAYPGELFF
>TRBJ2-1|TRBV29-1|13
CSVEALTSGEQFF
>TRBJ2-7|TRBV9|12
CASSGVEDEQYF
>TRBJ2-7|TRBV29-1|13
CSVEGDTSYEQYF
>TRBJ1-1|TRBV4-3|14
CASSQGTDYTEAFF
>TRBJ1-1|TRBV7-8|14
CASSLVAGGPEAFF
>TRBJ1-1|TRBV30|13
CAWSVWDPGEAFF
>TRBJ1-1|TRBV11-3|13
CASSLVANTEAFF
>TRBJ2-1|TRBV29-1|17
CSVRGVDREHRSNEQFF
>TRBJ1-2|TRBV25-1|15
CANTLRNRDGLGYTF
>TRBJ1-1|TRBV6-6|17
CASRRHRGAENGTEAFF
>TRBJ2-3|TRBV20-1|15
CSAPVYLGRTDTQYF
>TRBJ2-7|TRBV19|16
CASSNKGEGSSYEQYF
>TRBJ2-3|TRBV20-1|15
CSARVLAESTDTQYF
>TRBJ1-5|TRBV28|15
CASSLRDRGPQPQHF
>TRBJ2-1|TRBV28|13
CASSLGAADEQFF
>TRBJ1-5|TRBV7-8|15
CASSLWGESNQPQHF
>TRBJ1-2|TRBV29-1|15
CSVENSEGRGHGYTF
>TRBJ2-1|TRBV20-1|18
CSARVNGTSGSSYNEQFF
>TRBJ2-7|TRBV28|14
CASDSGTATYEQYF
>TRBJ2-3|TRBV29-1|12
CSVDRLEDTQYF
>TRBJ2-1|TRBV15|13
CATSRGLGDEQFF
>TRBJ1-1|TRBV7-2|12
CASSSPFTEAFF
>TRBJ2-7|TRBV4-1|17
CASSQDWAGTGSYEQYF
>TRBJ1-1|TRBV29-1|14
CSAPGGDRNTEAFF
>TRBJ2-4|TRBV5-1|15
CASSQKQGRVDIQYF
>TRBJ2-1|TRBV7-8|13
CASSKGLVAEQFF
>TRBJ2-7|TRBV18|14
CASSPSGDIYEQYF
>TRBJ2-1|TRBV6-1|15
CASSVETGGYNEQFF
>TRBJ2-5|TRBV7-9|16
CASSLPTGALEETQYF
>TRBJ1-2|TRBV19|12
CASTLGIYGYTF
>TRBJ1-1|TRBV20-1|11
CSATSGAEAFF
>TRBJ1-1|TRBV19|14
CASSGTGMNTEAFF
>TRBJ2-5|TRBV29-1|12
CSVETGMETQYF
>TRBJ2-7|TRBV27|16
CASSLSAGELPYEQYF
>TRBJ2-1|TRBV7-9|13
CATPGTGANEQFF
>TRBJ1-2|TRBV29-1|15
CSVETTGQGYYGYTF
>TRBJ2-1|TRBV9|15
CASSVAGTPGNEQFF
>TRBJ2-2|TRBV28|15
CASSLSSGIRGELFF
>TRBJ2-7|TRBV6-2/TRBV6-3|18
CASSRSTSGGPYSYEQYF
>TRBJ2-7|TRBV19|15
CASRHGAGDPTLQYF
>TRBJ2-2|TRBV9|15
CASSPGLAVGSELFF
>TRBJ2-7|TRBV23-1|11
CASTPSYEQYF
>TRBJ2-1|TRBV29-1|14
CSVVGGGAYNEQFF
>TRBJ1-2|TRBV19|13
CASSSRPAYGYTF
>TRBJ2-1|TRBV29-1|12
CSVPFRGNEQFF
>TRBJ1-1|TRBV5-6|14
CASSLETPWTEAFF
>TRBJ1-3|TRBV20-1|12
CSVQAAGNTIYF
>TRBJ1-2|TRBV19|14
CASSPLDRFYGYTF
>TRBJ2-7|TRBV6-1|12
CASSETSYEQYF
>TRBJ2-1|TRBV29-1|16
CSSMLSPGQSVDEQFF